This T cell receptor (beta chain) was sequenced in a study of human T cells and chemical hapten exposure. Study outcomes and limitations: All donors were alopecia patients, so their immunity may differ from that of healthy people.

This CDR3 comprises 20 residues. Trimming pared 6 bases from V and 1 base from J, leaving 30 bases between. Germline V gene data show CDR1 as MGHDK and CDR2 as SYGVNS. This clonotype was found many times. Its antigen is unidentified. Time point in this sample: patch test 1, 2 weeks after DPC sensitization. Treatment meaning: therapeutic diphenylcyclopropenone sensitization with weekly scalp DPC. Using its own MiXCR run on the RACE reads, TCRdb lists one record per CDR3 protein. The sample has some 380,000 distinct CDR3 sequences, approximately 5% seen once. The sample in question was whole blood, obtained in connection with sensitization to the hapten diphenylcyclopropenone (DPC). V and J are TRBV25-1 and TRBJ1-1, with a possible D match to TRBD1 (6 bases). The receptor comes from a woman in her 50s with alopecia areata. Some clones in this sample may be carry-over from other donors' samples. Here the CDR3 DNA reads TGTGCCAGCAGGAGAGGGGGAAGAGATCGTCTTCCCAATCAGAACACTGAAGCTTTCTTT. Translation gives CASRRGGRDRLPNQNTEAFF.